This T cell receptor (beta chain) was recorded in a study of cytomegalovirus exposure and HLA in healthy donors. The overall study: Sequencing of some 200 million T cells in an earlier analysis found 100 million to 140 million unique TCR beta sequences.

As concerns this clone: Its antigen is undetermined.

Germline CDR1 and CDR2: SGHTA and FQGNSA. The CDR3 length is 18 residues. Trimming cost V 4 bases and J 2 bases, with 24 bases left between them. Whole-study results and caveats: Most TCR sequences were uncommon, yet certain public TCRs appeared in many donors. Altogether, 164 TCR beta chains were recorded as cytomegalovirus-associated.

The donors comprised healthy bone marrow donors. Primers: 60 Vbeta forward and 13 Jbeta reverse. Only in-frame clones appear in the TCRdb table, and some are missing; sequencing was by immunoSEQ multiplex PCR. The sample has 50,000 to 65,000 clones, roughly 77% seen once. The source of this sequence is a woman between 35 and 50 years old in good health and CMV-seropositive. The sequenced sample consisted of PBMCs. V usage is TRBV7-2 and J usage is TRBJ2-7, with D maybe TRBD2 (7 bases). The CDR3 DNA reads TGTGCCAGCAGCTGGGGGGTAGTGGGGGGGCCCGAGACCTACGAGCAGTACTTC. Protein: CASSWGVVGGPETYEQYF. Variable domain in full (rest from reference TRBV7-2 and TRBJ2-7): GAGVSQSPSNKVTEKGKDVELRCDPISGHTALYWYRQSLGQGLEFLIYFQGNSAPDKSGLPSDRFSAERTGGSVSTLTIQRTQQEDSAVYLCASSWGVVGGPETYEQYFGPGTRLTVT.